This T cell receptor beta chain originates from a study of cytomegalovirus exposure and HLA in healthy donors. Primers for the PCR totalled 60 Vbeta and 13 Jbeta. Measured with immunoSEQ multiplex PCR; TCRdb has only the in-frame clones, and not every one. The sample lists about 31,000 clones; roughly 60% were seen once. V lost 3 bases and J lost 4, with 9 bases in between. The CDR3 runs 12 residues. The germline gives CDR1 SQVTM, CDR2 ANQGSEA. This receptor was identified in a man aged 45-60 years in good health and CMV-seropositive. Material for sequencing was PBMCs. The chain uses TRBV29-1 and TRBJ1-1, with D maybe TRBD1 (5 bases). DNA for the CDR3: TGCAGCGTTGAGTCAGGGCGCACTGAAGCTTTCTTT. Its translation: CSVESGRTEAFF.